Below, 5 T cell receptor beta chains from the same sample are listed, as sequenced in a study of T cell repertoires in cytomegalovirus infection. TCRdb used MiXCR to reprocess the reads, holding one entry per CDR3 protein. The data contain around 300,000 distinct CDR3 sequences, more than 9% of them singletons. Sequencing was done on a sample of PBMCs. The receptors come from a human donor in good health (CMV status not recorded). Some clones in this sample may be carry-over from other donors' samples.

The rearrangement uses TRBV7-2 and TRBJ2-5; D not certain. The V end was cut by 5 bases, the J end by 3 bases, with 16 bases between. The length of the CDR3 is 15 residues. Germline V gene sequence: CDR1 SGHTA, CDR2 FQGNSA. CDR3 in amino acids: CASSRRTLGEETQYF. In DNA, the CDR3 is TGTGCCAGCAGCCGGCGGACCTTAGGTGAAGAGACCCAGTACTTC. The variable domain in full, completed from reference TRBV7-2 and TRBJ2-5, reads GAGVSQSPSNKVTEKGKDVELRCDPISGHTALYWYRQSLGQGLEFLIYFQGNSAPDKSGLPSDRFSAERTGGSVSTLTIQRTQQEDSAVYLCASSRRTLGEETQYFGPGTRLLVL.

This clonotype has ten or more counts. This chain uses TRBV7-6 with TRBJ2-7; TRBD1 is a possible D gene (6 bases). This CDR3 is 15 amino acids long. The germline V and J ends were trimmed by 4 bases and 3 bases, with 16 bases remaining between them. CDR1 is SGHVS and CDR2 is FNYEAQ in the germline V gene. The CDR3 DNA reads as TGTGCCAGCAGCTCAAACTGGGACACCATCTACGAGCAGTACTTC. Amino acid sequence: CASSSNWDTIYEQYF.

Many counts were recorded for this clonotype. The CDR3 bases are TGTGCCAGCAGCTTAGGAATAGGGGGTTCAGTAGAGACCCAGTACTTC. Encoded protein: CASSLGIGGSVETQYF. This rearrangement joins TRBV7-2 to TRBJ2-5; a weak D match, TRBD1 (6 bases). This CDR3 region has 16 residues. Germline CDR1 reads SGHTA; CDR2 reads FQGNSA. Trimming stripped 1 base from V and 4 bases from J, with 16 bases between.

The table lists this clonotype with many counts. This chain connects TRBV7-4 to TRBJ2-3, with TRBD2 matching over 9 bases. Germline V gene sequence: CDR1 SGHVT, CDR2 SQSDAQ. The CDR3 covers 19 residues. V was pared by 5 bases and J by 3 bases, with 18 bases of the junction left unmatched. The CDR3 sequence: CASSRPKLREGLYTDTQYF. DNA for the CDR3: TGTGCCAGCAGCCGCCCGAAATTGCGGGAGGGCCTGTATACAGATACGCAGTATTTT.

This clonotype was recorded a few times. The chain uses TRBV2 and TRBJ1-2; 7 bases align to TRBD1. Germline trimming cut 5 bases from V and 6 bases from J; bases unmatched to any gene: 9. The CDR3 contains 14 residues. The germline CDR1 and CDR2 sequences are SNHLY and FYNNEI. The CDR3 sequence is CASSTQGGLDGYTF. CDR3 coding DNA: TGTGCCAGCAGTACACAAGGGGGCCTTGATGGCTACACCTTC.